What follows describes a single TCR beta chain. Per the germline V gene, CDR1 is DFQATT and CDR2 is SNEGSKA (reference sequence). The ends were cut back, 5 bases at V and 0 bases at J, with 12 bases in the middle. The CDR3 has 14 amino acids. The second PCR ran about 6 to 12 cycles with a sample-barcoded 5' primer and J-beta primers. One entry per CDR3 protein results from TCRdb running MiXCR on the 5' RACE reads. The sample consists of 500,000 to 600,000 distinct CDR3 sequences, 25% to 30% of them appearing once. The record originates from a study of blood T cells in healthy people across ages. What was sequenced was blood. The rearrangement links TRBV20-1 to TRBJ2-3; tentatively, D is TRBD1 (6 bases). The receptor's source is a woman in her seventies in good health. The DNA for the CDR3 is TGCAGTGCTCAGGGGCGGCCCAGCACAGATACGCAGTATTTT. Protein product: CSAQGRPSTDTQYF.